The 31 T cell receptor beta chains below come from one sample, sequenced in a study of blood T cell repertoires in COVID-19. Using immunoSEQ multiplex PCR, the repertoire was profiled, and TCRdb retains in-frame clones only, with some absent. The table includes about 54,000 clones, over 65% detected once. The sample consisted of peripheral blood. Source of these receptors: a human donor in a cohort sampled during active COVID-19.

This chain connects TRBV5-4 to TRBJ1-1; 11 nucleotides line up with TRBD1. V shed 4 bases, J shed 3 bases, and the junction held 5 bases outside the gene matches. Germline V gene sequence: CDR1 SGHNT, CDR2 YYREEE (reference sequence). The CDR3 contains 15 residues. This CDR3 reads CASSPDRGRYTEAFF. The CDR3 DNA follows: TGTGCCAGCAGCCCGGACAGGGGGCGATACACTGAAGCTTTCTTT. Based on the CDR3 plus reference TRBV5-4 and TRBJ1-1, the full variable domain is ETGVTQSPTHLIKTRGQQVTLRCSSQSGHNTVSWYQQALGQGPQFIFQYYREEENGRGNFPPRFSGLQFPNYSSELNVNALELDDSALYLCASSPDRGRYTEAFFGQGTRLTVV.

The rearrangement links TRBV20-1 to TRBJ2-5, with D perhaps TRBD2 (7 bases). The germline gives CDR1 DFQATT, CDR2 SNEGSKA (reference sequence). V lost 3 bases and J 5 bases, leaving 16 bases between the germline ends. This CDR3 is built from 14 residues. CDR3 in DNA: TGCAGTGCTAGTTTAATGGGGGGGCTGGAGACCCAGTACTTC. This codes for CSASLMGGLETQYF.

By sample share, this clone is large. The V call is TRBV6-2 or TRBV6-3, the J call TRBJ1-5, with 7 bases lining up with TRBD1. The CDR3 has 13 amino acids. Germline-derived CDR1 and CDR2 are MNHEY and SVGEGT. The ends lost 5 bases at V and 3 bases at J; junction bases unmatched: 1. CDR3 in amino acids: CASSGTANQPQHF. The CDR3 coding sequence is TGTGCCAGCAGTGGGACAGCCAATCAGCCCCAGCATTTT.

This sequence joins TRBV28 and TRBJ1-1; D gene uncertain. Deletions cut 5 bases from V and 0 bases from J, with 7 bases between. Germline lookup yields CDR1 MDHEN and CDR2 SYDVKM. The length of the CDR3 is 13 residues. CDR3 residues: CASSQDLNTEAFF. The DNA of the CDR3 is TGTGCCAGCAGTCAGGATCTGAACACTGAAGCTTTCTTT.

This clone has a single count. The chain couples TRBV19 to TRBJ2-2; TRBD2 matches 7 bases. The CDR3 sequence is 19 residues long. Losses at the gene ends were 4 bases for V and 2 bases for J; bases not matched to a gene: 16. Germline-derived CDR1 and CDR2 are LNHDA and SQIVND (reference sequence). The CDR3 DNA reads TGTGCCAGTAGTACCCAGGCTATTGGGGGGGGAGGTAACACCGGGGAGCTGTTTTTT. Translated, it gives CASSTQAIGGGGNTGELFF.

The genes are TRBV7-8 and TRBJ2-3; no clear D. This CDR3 spans 17 amino acids. Trimming left V 2 bases short and J 0 bases short, with 15 bases between. The germline CDR1 and CDR2 sequences are SGHVS and FQNEAQ. CDR3 region: CASSLRQGSTSTDTQYF. In DNA form, the CDR3 reads TGTGCCAGCAGCTTAAGACAAGGCAGTACCAGCACAGATACGCAGTATTTT. The variable domain in full, with the rest retrieved from reference TRBV7-8 and TRBJ2-3, is GAGVSQSPRYKVAKRGQDVALRCDPISGHVSLFWYQQALGQGPEFLTYFQNEAQLDKSGLPSDRFFAERPEGSVSTLKIQRTQQEDSAVYLCASSLRQGSTSTDTQYFGPGTRLTVL.

The chain uses TRBV3-1 (or the pseudogene TRBV3-2) and TRBJ2-6; D possibly corresponds to TRBD2 (6 bases). Germline CDR1 is LGHDT and CDR2 is YNNKEL (reference sequence). The CDR3 covers 18 residues. V shed 1 base and J shed 0 bases, with 13 bases lying between them. For the CDR3, the DNA is TGTGCCAGCAGCCAAGTGTCGGGGGTGAGCTCTGGGGCCAACGTCCTGACTTTC. Its translation is CASSQVSGVSSGANVLTF.

This chain connects TRBV7-2 to TRBJ2-1, with 7 bases fitting TRBD1. Germline V lookup: CDR1 SGHTA, CDR2 FQGNSA. This CDR3 region has 13 residues. V lost 4 bases and J lost 10; bases outside the gene matches: 7. CDR3: CASSSSGGREQFF. DNA of the CDR3: TGTGCCAGCAGCTCCTCAGGGGGTCGCGAGCAGTTCTTC.

The rearrangement joins TRBV25-1 to TRBJ1-2; D unclear. Between the trimmed V and J ends, which lost 3 bases and 8 bases, there was a span of 7 bases. Germline lookup yields CDR1 MGHDK and CDR2 SYGVNS. The CDR3 runs to 11 residues. Here the CDR3 reads CASSDGGGYTF. Written as DNA, the CDR3 is TGTGCCAGCAGTGATGGTGGCGGCTACACCTTC.

The rearrangement uses TRBV3-1 (or the pseudogene TRBV3-2) and TRBJ2-1, with TRBD2 matching 13 bases. Germline V lookup: CDR1 LGHDT, CDR2 YNNKEL (reference sequence). The junction had 17 bases not matched to a gene; V was cut back by 0 bases and J by 0 bases. The CDR3 consists of 23 residues. The CDR3 coding sequence is TGTGCCAGCAGCCAAGAAATTTTAGGAACTCGGACTAGCGGGGGCCGCTCCTACAATGAGCAGTTCTTC. It yields the protein CASSQEILGTRTSGGRSYNEQFF.

The chain uses TRBV29-1 and TRBJ1-2; possible D gene TRBD1, 5 bases. The CDR3 runs 12 residues. V was trimmed by 7 bases and J by 8 bases, leaving 17 bases between them. Germline V gene lookup returns CDR1 SQVTM and CDR2 ANQGSEA. The CDR3: CSGGDSPGGYTF. As DNA, the CDR3 is TGCAGCGGAGGGGACTCCCCCGGGGGCTACACCTTC. Full variable domain (remainder filled in from reference TRBV29-1 and TRBJ1-2): SAVISQKPSRDICQRGTSLTIQCQVDSQVTMMFWYRQQPGQSLTLIATANQGSEATYESGFVIDKFPISRPNLTFSTLTVSNMSPEDSSIYLCSGGDSPGGYTFGSGTRLTVV.

The rearrangement links TRBV6-5 to TRBJ1-2, with D possibly being TRBD1 (6 bases). Germline CDR1 MNHEY, CDR2 SVGAGI. Trimming removed 6 bases at V and 4 bases at J, with 12 bases between. CDR3 size: 13 residues. In nucleotides, the CDR3 is TGTGCCAGCAGACCGGGACAAGGCTATGGCTACACCTTC. This translates into CASRPGQGYGYTF.

This chain links TRBV4-2 with TRBJ1-1; no firm D call. The germline V and J ends were trimmed by 1 base and 6 bases, with 12 bases remaining between them. This CDR3 has 14 residues. Per germline, CDR1 LGHNA and CDR2 YNFKEQ. The CDR3 region has the DNA TGTGCCAGCAGCCAAGGCTCTCGGTTCCCTGAAGCTTTCTTT. Translation: CASSQGSRFPEAFF.

The chain joins TRBV6-5 to TRBJ2-1, with D possibly TRBD1 on 5 matching bases. The V end was cut by 5 bases, the J end by 12 bases, with 14 bases between. Germline values: CDR1 MNHEY, CDR2 SVGAGI. This CDR3 comprises 12 residues. CDR3 nucleotide sequence: TGTGCCAGCAGTCCCCAAGGGGATGGGCAGTTCTTC. Its translation is CASSPQGDGQFF.

This clone was detected a few times. This chain uses TRBV5-4 with TRBJ1-1, with 7 bases matching TRBD1. Germline values: CDR1 SGHNT, CDR2 YYREEE (reference sequence). The CDR3 is 17 amino acids. The V and J ends lost 4 bases and 1 base, in that order; junction bases with no gene match: 13. CDR3 sequence (DNA): TGTGCCAGCAGCCTGCGACAGGGTCGGTTGGAGAACACTGAAGCTTTCTTT. It specifies CASSLRQGRLENTEAFF.

This sequence joins TRBV25-1 and TRBJ2-3; tentatively, D is TRBD1 (6 bases). CDR3 size: 15 residues. Germline assignment: CDR1 MGHDK and CDR2 SYGVNS. V gave up 7 bases and J gave up 1 base, with 15 bases separating them. The chain's CDR3 is CASMLDRQGTDTQYF. CDR3 coding DNA: TGTGCCAGCATGTTAGATAGACAGGGCACAGATACGCAGTATTTT.

The chain is built from TRBV18 and TRBJ1-1; D is unclear. V lost 8 bases and J 0 bases, leaving 13 bases between the germline ends. This CDR3 spans 14 amino acids. From germline, CDR1 is KGHSH and CDR2 LQKENI. DNA of the CDR3: TGTGCCAGCCTGCGGGCAGGATTGAACACTGAAGCTTTCTTT. It encodes CASLRAGLNTEAFF.

The CDR3 spells CASSLVVAGGAGELFF. Here the CDR3 DNA reads TGTGCCAGCAGCTTAGTGGTAGCGGGGGGGGCCGGGGAGCTGTTTTTT. The chain couples TRBV7-2 to TRBJ2-2; 11 nucleotides agree with TRBD2. The ends lost 1 base at V and 6 bases at J; junction bases unmatched: 4. Germline V gene lookup returns CDR1 SGHTA and CDR2 FQGNSA. This CDR3 contains 16 residues.

The chain is built from TRBV9 and TRBJ2-3; 8 nucleotides agree with TRBD2. CDR3 size: 15 residues. V was pared by 2 bases and J by 5 bases, with 7 bases of the junction left unmatched. Germline V lookup: CDR1 SGDLS, CDR2 YYNGEE. CDR3: CASSVGPGGQDTQYF. CDR3 nucleotides: TGTGCCAGCAGCGTTGGCCCGGGGGGGCAAGATACGCAGTATTTT.

The chain employs TRBV6-6 and TRBJ2-3; 8 bases fit TRBD2. V lost 8 bases and J lost 0; bases outside the gene matches: 4. The germline gives CDR1 MNHNY, CDR2 SVGAGI (reference sequence). This CDR3 has 14 residues. CDR3 amino acids: CASARGGSTDTQYF. The CDR3, as DNA: TGTGCCAGCGCTCGGGGGGGTAGCACAGATACGCAGTATTTT.

This rearrangement joins TRBV19 to TRBJ2-7, with a possible D match to TRBD2 (5 bases). V was cut by 5 bases and J by 6 bases, with 11 bases left in between. The CDR3 is 12 residues long. The germline gives CDR1 LNHDA, CDR2 SQIVND (reference sequence). The CDR3: CASSASGIEQYF. The CDR3 DNA sequence: TGTGCCAGTAGTGCGTCGGGGATCGAGCAGTACTTC.

This clone showed up just once. The rearrangement joins TRBV28 to TRBJ2-5; 7 bases agree with TRBD1. Germline assignment: CDR1 MDHEN and CDR2 SYDVKM. V lost 5 bases and J lost 5; bases outside the gene matches: 14. The CDR3 extends over 16 amino acids. The CDR3 DNA follows: TGTGCCAGCAGTCCCATACCCGACAGGGTTTGGGAGACCCAGTACTTC. Residues: CASSPIPDRVWETQYF.

This chain links TRBV21-1 with TRBJ2-7; TRBD2, the table's D call, lacks a check against the DNA. TRBV21-1 counts as a pseudogene. The CDR3 covers 12 residues. CDR3 sequence (DNA): TGTGCCAGCAGCCCCGCGGGGGGCGAGCAGTACTTC. Translating gives CASSPAGGEQYF.

The CDR3 loop reads CASSPQGAHGQPQHF. CDR3 coding DNA: TGTGCCAGTAGTCCACAGGGGGCGCACGGTCAGCCCCAGCATTTT. This chain links TRBV19 with TRBJ1-5; 9 positions agree with TRBD1. Trimming removed 5 bases from V and 6 bases from J; junction bases left unmatched: 8. In germline, CDR1 is LNHDA, CDR2 SQIVND (reference sequence). The CDR3 has 15 residues.

The V and J genes are TRBV5-1 and TRBJ2-3; D perhaps matches TRBD1 (5 bases). From germline, CDR1 is SGHRS and CDR2 YFSETQ. CDR3 length: 13 amino acids. V was trimmed by 0 bases and J by 8 bases, leaving 10 bases between them. The CDR3 is CASSLGPRGTQYF. In nucleotides, the CDR3 is TGCGCCAGCAGCTTGGGCCCTAGGGGTACGCAGTATTTT.

The chain links TRBV4-3 to TRBJ2-5, with a possible D match to TRBD1 (6 bases). The CDR3 is 15 amino acids. Germline V gene sequence: CDR1 LGHNA, CDR2 YSLEER. Trimming pared 3 bases from V and 2 bases from J, leaving 13 bases between. The CDR3 sequence is CASSQNRALQETQYF. DNA for the CDR3: TGCGCCAGCAGCCAGAACAGGGCACTACAAGAGACCCAGTACTTC.

The V call is TRBV19, the J call TRBJ2-2; D not resolved. Trimming took 7 bases from V and 0 from J, leaving 3 bases between them. The CDR3 is made up of 12 amino acids. From germline, CDR1 is LNHDA and CDR2 SQIVND (reference sequence). The CDR3 DNA sequence: TGTGCCAGTACTCCGAACACCGGGGAGCTGTTTTTT. Encoded protein: CASTPNTGELFF.

The chain recombines TRBV30 with TRBJ2-7; no definite D call. The CDR3 runs to 14 residues. CDR1 is GTSNPN and CDR2 is SVGIG in the germline V gene (reference sequence). Trimming stripped 0 bases from V and 6 bases from J, with 15 bases between. The CDR3 region is CAWSVDTHHTEQYF. Here the CDR3 DNA reads TGTGCCTGGAGTGTCGATACACATCACACCGAGCAGTACTTC. The variable domain in full, with the rest retrieved from reference TRBV30 and TRBJ2-7, is SQTIHQWPATLVQPVGSPLSLECTVEGTSNPNLYWYRQAAGRGLQLLFYSVGIGQISSEVPQNLSASRPQDRQFILSSKKLLLSDSGFYLCAWSVDTHHTEQYFGPGTRLTVT.

The J gene is TRBJ2-2, the V gene TRBV7-9; tentatively, D is TRBD1 (7 bases). The CDR3 is 13 residues long. The V gene's germline CDR1 is SEHNR and CDR2 FQNEAQ (reference sequence). The ends were cut back, 11 bases at V and 4 bases at J, with 14 bases in the middle. The chain's CDR3 is CALSGGPTGELFF. The DNA of the CDR3 is TGTGCCCTATCAGGGGGGCCCACCGGGGAGCTGTTTTTT.

This clone occurred once. One junction end disagrees with the germline gene, perhaps due to a read error. The J gene is TRBJ1-6, the V gene TRBV7-2; D not certain. CDR1 and CDR2 (germline): SGHTA, FQGNSA. The length of the CDR3 is 13 residues. The CDR3 here is CASSFDYSSPLHF. Written as DNA, the CDR3 is TGTGCCAGCAGCTTTGACTATAGTTCACCCCTCCACTTT. The entire variable domain, with the rest obtained from reference TRBV7-2 and TRBJ1-6, is as follows: GAGVSQSPSNKVTEKGKDVELRCDPISGHTALYWYRQSLGQGLEFLIYFQGNSAPDKSGLPSDRFSAERTGGSVSTLTIQRTQQEDSAVYLCASSFDYSSPLHFGNGTRLTVT.

The chain couples TRBV4-2 to TRBJ2-4; 14 bases match TRBD2. The CDR3 totals 17 residues. V dropped 4 bases and J dropped 8; count of bases not matched to a gene: 10. The V gene's germline CDR1 is LGHNA and CDR2 YNFKEQ. CDR3 bases: TGTGCCAGCAGCCCAGAGCGGACTAGCGGGGGGCGGGACATTCAGTACTTC. This codes for CASSPERTSGGRDIQYF.